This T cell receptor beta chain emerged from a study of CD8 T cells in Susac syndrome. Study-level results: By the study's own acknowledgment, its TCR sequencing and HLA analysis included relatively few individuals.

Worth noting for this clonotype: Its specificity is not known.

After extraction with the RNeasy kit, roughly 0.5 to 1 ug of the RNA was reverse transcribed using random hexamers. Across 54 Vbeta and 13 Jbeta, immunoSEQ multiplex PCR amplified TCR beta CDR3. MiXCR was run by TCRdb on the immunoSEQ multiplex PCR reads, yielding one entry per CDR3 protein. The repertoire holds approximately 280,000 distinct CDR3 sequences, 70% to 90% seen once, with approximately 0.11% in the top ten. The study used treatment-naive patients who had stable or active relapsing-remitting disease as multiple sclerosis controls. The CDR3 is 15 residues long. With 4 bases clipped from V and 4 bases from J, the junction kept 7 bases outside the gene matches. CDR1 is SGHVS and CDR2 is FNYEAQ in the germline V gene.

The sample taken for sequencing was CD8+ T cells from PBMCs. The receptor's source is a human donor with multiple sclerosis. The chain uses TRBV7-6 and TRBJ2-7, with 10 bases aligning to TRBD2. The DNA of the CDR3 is TGTGCCAGCAGCTCTCTAGCGGGAGCCACTTACGAGCAGTACTTC. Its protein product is CASSSLAGATYEQYF. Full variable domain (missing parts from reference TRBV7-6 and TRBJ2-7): GAGVSQSPRYKVTKRGQDVALRCDPISGHVSLYWYRQALGQGPEFLTYFNYEAQQDKSGLPNDRFSAERPEGSISTLTIQRTEQRDSAMYRCASSSLAGATYEQYFGPGTRLTVT.